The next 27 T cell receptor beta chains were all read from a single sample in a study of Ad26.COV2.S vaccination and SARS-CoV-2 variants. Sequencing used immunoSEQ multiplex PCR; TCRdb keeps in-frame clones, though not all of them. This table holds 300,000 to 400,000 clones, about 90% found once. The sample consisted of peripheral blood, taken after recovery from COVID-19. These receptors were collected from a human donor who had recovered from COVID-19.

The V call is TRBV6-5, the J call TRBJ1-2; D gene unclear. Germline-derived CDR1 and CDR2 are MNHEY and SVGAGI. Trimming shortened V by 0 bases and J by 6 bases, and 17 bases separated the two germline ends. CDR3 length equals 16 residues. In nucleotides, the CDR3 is TGTGCCAGCAGTTACTCGCCCCGAGCGGGGATGGATGGCTACACCTTC. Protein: CASSYSPRAGMDGYTF.

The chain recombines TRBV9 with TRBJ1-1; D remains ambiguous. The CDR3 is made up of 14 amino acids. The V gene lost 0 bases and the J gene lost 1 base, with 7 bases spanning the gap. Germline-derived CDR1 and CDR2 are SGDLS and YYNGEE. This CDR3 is CASSVDKRNTEAFF. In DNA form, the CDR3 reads TGTGCCAGCAGCGTAGATAAGCGGAACACTGAAGCTTTCTTT.

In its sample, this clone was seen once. The DNA for the CDR3 is TGTGCCAGCAGTGAAGGGAGACGGTTGCTCGATCCCGGGGAGCTGTTTTTT. Translated, it gives CASSEGRRLLDPGELFF. V and J are TRBV6-1 and TRBJ2-2, with D uncertain. Per the germline V gene, CDR1 is MNHNS and CDR2 is SASEGT. The CDR3 loop spans 17 amino acids. V lost 1 base to trimming and J lost 6 bases, with 18 bases between them.

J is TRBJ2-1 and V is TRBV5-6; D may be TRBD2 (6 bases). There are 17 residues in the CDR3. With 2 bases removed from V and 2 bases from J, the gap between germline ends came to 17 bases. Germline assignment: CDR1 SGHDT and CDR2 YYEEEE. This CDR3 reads CASSFPGFGGPYNEQFF. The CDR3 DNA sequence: TGTGCCAGCAGCTTCCCGGGGTTCGGGGGACCCTACAATGAGCAGTTCTTC.

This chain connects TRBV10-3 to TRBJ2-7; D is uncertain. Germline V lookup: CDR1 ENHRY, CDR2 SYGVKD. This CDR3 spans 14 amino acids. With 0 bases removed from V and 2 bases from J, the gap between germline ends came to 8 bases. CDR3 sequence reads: CAISESPLTYEQYF. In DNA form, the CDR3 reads TGTGCCATCAGTGAGTCTCCGCTCACCTACGAGCAGTACTTC.

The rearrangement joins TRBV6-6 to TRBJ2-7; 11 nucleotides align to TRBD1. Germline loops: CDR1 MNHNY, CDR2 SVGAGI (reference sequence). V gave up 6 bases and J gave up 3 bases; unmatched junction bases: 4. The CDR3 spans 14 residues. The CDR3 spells CASSRTGGGYEQYF. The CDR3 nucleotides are TGTGCCAGCAGCCGGACAGGGGGCGGCTACGAGCAGTACTTC.

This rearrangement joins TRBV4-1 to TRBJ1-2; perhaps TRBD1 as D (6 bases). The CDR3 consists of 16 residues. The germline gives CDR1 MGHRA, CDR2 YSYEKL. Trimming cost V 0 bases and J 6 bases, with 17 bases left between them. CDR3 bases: TGCGCCAGCAGCCAAGAAACGTCCCGGACAGTCGATGGCTACACCTTC. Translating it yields CASSQETSRTVDGYTF.

CDR3 nucleotide sequence: TGTGCCAGCAGCTTAAAAGGGGGGCAGTACACAGATACGCAGTATTTT. Protein product: CASSLKGGQYTDTQYF. The V gene is TRBV11-2, the J gene TRBJ2-3, with D perhaps given as TRBD1 or TRBD2 (6 bases each). Germline loops: CDR1 SGHAT, CDR2 FQNNGV. Trimming took 2 bases from V and 2 from J, leaving 14 bases between them. The CDR3 consists of 16 residues. The entire variable domain, with the rest obtained from reference TRBV11-2 and TRBJ2-3, is as follows: EAGVAQSPRYKIIEKRQSVAFWCNPISGHATLYWYQQILGQGPKLLIQFQNNGVVDDSQLPKDRFSAERLKGVDSTLKIQPAKLEDSAVYLCASSLKGGQYTDTQYFGPGTRLTVL.

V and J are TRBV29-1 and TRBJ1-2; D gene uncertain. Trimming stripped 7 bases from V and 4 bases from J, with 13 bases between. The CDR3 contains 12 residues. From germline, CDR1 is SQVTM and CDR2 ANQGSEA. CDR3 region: CSAAVESYGYTF. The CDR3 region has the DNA TGCAGCGCCGCGGTGGAGAGCTATGGCTACACCTTC.

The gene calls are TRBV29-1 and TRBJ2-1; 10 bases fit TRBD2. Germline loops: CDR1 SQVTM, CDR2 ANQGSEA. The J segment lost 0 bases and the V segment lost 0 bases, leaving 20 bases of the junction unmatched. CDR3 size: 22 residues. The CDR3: CSVEDWGPQGSGGSGSYNEQFF. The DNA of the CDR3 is TGCAGCGTTGAAGATTGGGGCCCCCAGGGTAGCGGGGGGTCGGGCTCCTACAATGAGCAGTTCTTC.

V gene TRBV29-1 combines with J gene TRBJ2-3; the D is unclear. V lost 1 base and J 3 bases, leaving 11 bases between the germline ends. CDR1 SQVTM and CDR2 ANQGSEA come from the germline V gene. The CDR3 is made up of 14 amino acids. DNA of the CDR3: TGCAGCGTTGAAGGGGGTCCTCCGACAGATACGCAGTATTTT. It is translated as CSVEGGPPTDTQYF.

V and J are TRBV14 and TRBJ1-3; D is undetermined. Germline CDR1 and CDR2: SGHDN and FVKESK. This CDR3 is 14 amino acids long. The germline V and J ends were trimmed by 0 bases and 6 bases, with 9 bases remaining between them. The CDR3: CASSQDPFENTIYF. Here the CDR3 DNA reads TGTGCCAGCAGCCAAGATCCGTTTGAAAACACCATATATTTT.

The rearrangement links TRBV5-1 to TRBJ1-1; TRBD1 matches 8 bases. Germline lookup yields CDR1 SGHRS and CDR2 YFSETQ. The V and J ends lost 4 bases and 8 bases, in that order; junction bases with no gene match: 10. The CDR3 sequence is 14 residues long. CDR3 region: CASSGGQGAREAFF. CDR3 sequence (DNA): TGCGCCAGCAGCGGAGGACAGGGCGCGCGCGAAGCTTTCTTT.

This chain's CDR3 is CASGLGGVQETQYF. CDR3 DNA sequence: TGTGCTAGTGGTTTGGGTGGCGTGCAAGAGACCCAGTACTTC. The V and J genes are TRBV12-5 and TRBJ2-5, with D unresolved. The V gene lost 1 base and the J gene lost 2 bases, with 8 bases spanning the gap. This CDR3 has 14 residues. Germline V gives CDR1 LGHNT, CDR2 FRNRAP.

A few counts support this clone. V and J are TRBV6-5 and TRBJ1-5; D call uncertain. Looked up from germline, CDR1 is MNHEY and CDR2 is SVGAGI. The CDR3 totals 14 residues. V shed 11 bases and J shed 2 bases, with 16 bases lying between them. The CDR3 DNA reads TGTGCCCTGAGTTCCGTGAGCGGCAATCAGCCCCAGCATTTT. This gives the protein CALSSVSGNQPQHF.

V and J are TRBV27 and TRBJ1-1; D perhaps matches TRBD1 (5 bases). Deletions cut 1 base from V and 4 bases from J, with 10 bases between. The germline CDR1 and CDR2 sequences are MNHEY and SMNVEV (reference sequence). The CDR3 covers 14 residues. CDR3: CASSLYPGSTEAFF. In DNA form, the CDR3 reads TGTGCCAGCAGTTTATACCCAGGGAGCACTGAAGCTTTCTTT.

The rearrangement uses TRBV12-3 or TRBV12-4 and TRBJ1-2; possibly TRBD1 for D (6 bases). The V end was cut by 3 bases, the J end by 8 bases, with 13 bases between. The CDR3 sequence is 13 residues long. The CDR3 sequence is CASSLGGQKGYTF. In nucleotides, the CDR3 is TGTGCCAGCAGTTTGGGAGGACAGAAAGGCTACACCTTC.

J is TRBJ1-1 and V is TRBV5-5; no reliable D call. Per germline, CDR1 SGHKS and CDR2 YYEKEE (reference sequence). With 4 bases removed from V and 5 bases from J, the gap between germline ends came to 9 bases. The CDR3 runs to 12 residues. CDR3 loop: CASSESRTEAFF. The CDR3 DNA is TGTGCCAGCAGCGAGTCGAGGACTGAAGCTTTCTTT.

The CDR3 DNA reads as TGTGCCAGCAGCTTAGGCAAAAATAGCAATCAGCCCCAGCATTTT. Translation gives CASSLGKNSNQPQHF. The gene calls are TRBV7-8 and TRBJ1-5, with unresolved D. This CDR3 is 15 amino acids long. From germline, CDR1 is SGHVS and CDR2 FQNEAQ. V dropped 1 base and J dropped 0 bases, with 7 bases sitting between them.

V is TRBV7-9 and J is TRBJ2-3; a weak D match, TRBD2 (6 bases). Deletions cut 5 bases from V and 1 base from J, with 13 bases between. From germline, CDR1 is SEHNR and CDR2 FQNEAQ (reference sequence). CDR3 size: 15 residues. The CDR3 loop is CASSGGLLRTDTQYF. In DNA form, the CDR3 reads TGTGCCAGCAGCGGAGGGCTACTCCGCACAGATACGCAGTATTTT.

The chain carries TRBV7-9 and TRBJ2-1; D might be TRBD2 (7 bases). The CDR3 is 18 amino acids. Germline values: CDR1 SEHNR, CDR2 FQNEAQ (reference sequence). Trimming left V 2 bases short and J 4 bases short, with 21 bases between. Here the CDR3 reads CASSLPVSGGDSYNEQFF. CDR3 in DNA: TGTGCCAGCAGCTTACCGGTTTCGGGGGGCGACAGTTACAATGAGCAGTTCTTC.

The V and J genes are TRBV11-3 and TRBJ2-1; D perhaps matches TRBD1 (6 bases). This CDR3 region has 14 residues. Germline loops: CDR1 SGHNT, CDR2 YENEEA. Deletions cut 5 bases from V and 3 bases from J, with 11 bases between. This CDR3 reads CASSAQGFYNEQFF. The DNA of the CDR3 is TGTGCCAGCAGCGCACAGGGTTTCTACAATGAGCAGTTCTTC.

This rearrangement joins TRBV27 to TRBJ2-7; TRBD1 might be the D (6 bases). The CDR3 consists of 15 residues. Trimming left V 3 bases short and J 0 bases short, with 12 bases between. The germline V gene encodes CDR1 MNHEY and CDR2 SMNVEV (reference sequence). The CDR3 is CASSFGVTGSYEQYF. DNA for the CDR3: TGTGCCAGCAGTTTCGGGGTGACAGGCTCCTACGAGCAGTACTTC.

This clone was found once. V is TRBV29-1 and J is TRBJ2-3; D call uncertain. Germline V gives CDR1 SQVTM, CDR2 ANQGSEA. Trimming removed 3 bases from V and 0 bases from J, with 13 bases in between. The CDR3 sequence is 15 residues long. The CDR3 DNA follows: TGCAGCGTTGAGGGGTCACCCGCTAGCACAGATACGCAGTATTTT. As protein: CSVEGSPASTDTQYF.

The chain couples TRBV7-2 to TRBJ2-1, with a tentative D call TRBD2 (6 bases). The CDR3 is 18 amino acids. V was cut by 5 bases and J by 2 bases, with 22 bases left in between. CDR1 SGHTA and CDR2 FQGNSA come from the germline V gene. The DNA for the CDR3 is TGTGCCAGCAGCCCAGGCCGGGGGACGGCCCGGCCCTACAATGAGCAGTTCTTC. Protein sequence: CASSPGRGTARPYNEQFF.

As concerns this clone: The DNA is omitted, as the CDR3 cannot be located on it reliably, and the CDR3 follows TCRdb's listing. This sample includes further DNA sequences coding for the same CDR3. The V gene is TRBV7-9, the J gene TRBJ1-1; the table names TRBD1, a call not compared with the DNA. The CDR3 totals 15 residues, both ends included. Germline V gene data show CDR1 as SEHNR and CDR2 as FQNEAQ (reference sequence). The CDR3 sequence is CASSLFGQGNTEAFF.

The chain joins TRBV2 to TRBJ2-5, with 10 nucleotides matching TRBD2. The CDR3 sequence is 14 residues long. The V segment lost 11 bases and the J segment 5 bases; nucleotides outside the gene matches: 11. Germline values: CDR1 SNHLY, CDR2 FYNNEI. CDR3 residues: CADGASGGAETQYF. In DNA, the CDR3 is TGTGCCGACGGGGCTAGCGGGGGCGCGGAGACCCAGTACTTC.